The 19 T cell receptor beta chains below come from one sample, sequenced in a study of CD8+ T cells in alopecia areata. RNA was isolated and reverse transcribed to cDNA, the sequencing template. The method was immunoSEQ multiplex PCR; TCRdb's version includes in-frame clones alone and lacks a portion of them. This sample carries about 270,000 clones and no singletons, and roughly 1.2% goes to the top ten. Cells pooled from cutaneous lymph nodes were sorted on CD4, CD8alpha, NKG2D, NKG2ACE and other markers. The specimen sequenced was CD4+ T cells sorted from a lymph node. These receptor sequences come from a C3H/HeJ mouse with alopecia areata. The strain is characterized by the MHC haplotype H2-k.

This clone has only a few counts. Mouse gene names apply. The missing CDR3 end, 4 residues past where the read stops, is filled in from the germline J gene. The V call is TRBV17, the J call TRBJ2-5; the match to TRBD1 covers 7 bases. Losses at the gene ends were 2 bases for V and 2 bases for J; bases not matched to a gene: 4. The CDR3 length is 15 residues. Germline V CDR1 and CDR2: MNHDT, YYDKIL. The CDR3 protein is CASSRHRGGQDTQYF. The part of the CDR3 DNA that was read is TGTGCTAGCAGTAGACACAGGGGAGGCCAAGAC. The variable domain in full, completed from reference TRBV17 and TRBJ2-5, reads DTTVKQNPRYKLARVGKPVNLICSQTMNHDTMYWYQKKPNQAPKLLLFYYDKILNREADTFEKFQSSRPNNSFCSLYIGSAGLEYSAMYLCASSRHRGGQDTQYFGPGTRLLVL.

This clone was seen only a few times. The genes and germline here are from mouse. With the read ending 4 residues before the CDR3 end, the germline J gene is used to fill in that end. The chain is built from TRBV1 and TRBJ2-1; 9 bases agree with TRBD1. Germline V gene lookup returns CDR1 NSQYPW and CDR2 LRSPGD (reference sequence). Trimming at V came to 4 bases and at J to 0 bases, leaving 1 base not matched to a gene. This CDR3 has 15 residues. The CDR3 bases that were read are TGCACCTGCAGTGGGACAGGGGATAACTATGCT. Amino acid sequence: CTCSGTGDNYA. The CDR3, in full, reads CTCSGTGDNYAEQFF.

This clone was seen a few times. Genes here carry mouse names. The CDR3 end falls 4 residues outside the read, so it is completed with the germline J gene. V usage is TRBV19 and J usage is TRBJ2-5, with D maybe TRBD1 (5 bases). Germline assignment: CDR1 FNHDT and CDR2 SITEND (reference sequence). This CDR3 has 15 amino acids. Trimming left V 4 bases short and J 0 bases short, with 12 bases between. Incomplete CDR3 DNA: TGTGCCAGCAGTCCCAGGACAATTAACCAAGAC. The encoded protein is CASSPRTINQD. The entire CDR3 protein is CASSPRTINQDTQYF.

Regarding this clone: Mouse gene names and germline throughout. The CDR3 goes on 4 residues after the read ends, and that part is filled in from the germline J gene. The sample contains more than one DNA sequence encoding this CDR3. The J gene is TRBJ2-7, the V gene TRBV19, with 9 bases that match TRBD2. The junction had 3 bases not matched to a gene; V was cut back by 2 bases and J by 3 bases. The CDR3 has 14 residues. CDR1 FNHDT and CDR2 SITEND come from the germline V gene (reference sequence). The CDR3 sequence is CASSMPGGVYEQYF. The covered CDR3 bases are TGTGCCAGCAGTATGCCTGGGGGGGTCTAT.

This clone was observed a few times. The genes and germline here are from mouse. The CDR3 end lies 4 residues beyond the end of the read and is filled in from the germline J gene. The chain is built from TRBV19 and TRBJ2-2; 14 bases match TRBD2. Germline values: CDR1 FNHDT, CDR2 SITEND (reference sequence). This CDR3 is built from 17 residues. J was trimmed by 0 bases and V by 5 bases; bases with no gene match: 3. CDR3 amino acids: CASSRDWGGSNTGQLYF. The CDR3 DNA, read in part, is TGTGCCAGCAGCAGGGACTGGGGGGGCTCAAACACCGGG.

This clone has a handful of counts. Any gene name here is a mouse gene name. The read terminates 4 residues ahead of where the CDR3 ends, so the germline J gene completes it. This sequence joins TRBV13-3 and TRBJ2-7; D is uncertain. Germline-derived CDR1 and CDR2 are NNHDY and SYVADS. The length of the CDR3 is 13 residues. CDR3 protein: CASSDVPQYEQYF. Partial CDR3 DNA: TGTGCCAGCAGTGATGTGCCACAGTAT.

As to this clone: Gene names are the mouse ones. The DNA ends 4 residues before the CDR3 does, and the rest of the CDR3 is filled in from the germline J gene. This CDR3 is also generated by other DNA sequences in the sample. This chain connects TRBV5 to TRBJ1-2, with 7 bases that match TRBD1. Trimming cost V 1 base and J 0 bases; bases outside gene matches: 2. The CDR3 has 15 amino acids. Germline loops: CDR1 LGHNA, CDR2 YNLKQL (reference sequence). The CDR3 loop reads CASSQGTGANSDYTF. The sequenced part of the CDR3 DNA is TGTGCCAGCAGCCAAGGGACAGGTGCAAACTCC.

This clone was seen a few times. This could be a read error, since a much larger clone is one nucleotide away. The gene symbols are mouse symbols. The CDR3 end falls 4 residues outside the read, so it is completed with the germline J gene. The same CDR3 is also encoded by other DNA sequences in this sample. The genes are TRBV14 and TRBJ1-2; TRBD1 aligns across 7 bases. The CDR3 sequence is 14 residues long. CDR1 is SGHDT, CDR2 FRDEAV, per germline. J lost 0 bases, V lost 5 bases, and 4 bases had no gene match. The part of the CDR3 DNA that was read is TGTGCCAGCAGATCCGGGACAGCAAACTCC. Encoded protein: CASRSGTANS. The whole CDR3 is CASRSGTANSDYTF.

As for this clone: Germline and genes: mouse. The read ends 4 residues early relative to the CDR3; the germline J gene fills the gap. J is TRBJ2-2 and V is TRBV19; 7 nucleotides align to TRBD1. In germline, CDR1 is FNHDT, CDR2 SITEND (reference sequence). J gave up 1 base and V 9 bases, and 6 bases lay outside the gene matches. This CDR3 region has 14 residues. CDR3 loop: CATVYRGNTGQLYF. The CDR3 bases that were read are TGTGCCACCGTATACAGGGGAAACACCGGG.

This clone occurred a few times. All gene names here are mouse names. Coverage ceases 4 residues before the CDR3 finishes, and the germline J gene fills in the end. The J gene is TRBJ1-2, the V gene TRBV1; weak D call: TRBD1 (5 bases). Trimming pared 0 bases from V and 3 bases from J, leaving 11 bases between. The germline CDR1 and CDR2 sequences are NSQYPW and LRSPGD (reference sequence). The CDR3 loop spans 15 amino acids. CDR3 DNA (partial): TGCACCTGCAGTGCAGATAGCCAGGGAGACTCC. Translated, it gives CTCSADSQGDS. The whole CDR3 protein is CTCSADSQGDSDYTF. Filled out from reference TRBV1 and TRBJ1-2, the complete variable domain reads VTLLEQNPRWRLVPRGQAVNLRCILKNSQYPWMSWYQQDLQKQLQWLFTLRSPGDKEVKSLPGADYLATRVTDTELRLQVANMSQGRTLYCTCSADSQGDSDYTFGSGTRLLVI.

In the case of this clone: Genes and germline are mouse. The read comes to an end 4 residues before the CDR3 does, leaving the germline J gene to fill in the end. Other DNA sequences from this sample encode an identical CDR3 as well. The gene calls are TRBV13-3 and TRBJ2-2; 7 bases fit TRBD2. Germline V gene lookup returns CDR1 NNHDY and CDR2 SYVADS. This CDR3 region has 14 residues. Losses at the gene ends were 1 base for V and 3 bases for J; bases not matched to a gene: 0. CDR3 bases read: TGTGCCAGCAGTGATCTGGGGGACACCGGG. Translating it yields CASSDLGDTG. The full CDR3 protein is CASSDLGDTGQLYF.

Note on this clone: Gene names are mouse gene names. The read is 4 residues too short to cover the CDR3 end, so that end is filled in from the germline J gene. This chain links TRBV5 with TRBJ2-3, with D maybe TRBD1 (6 bases). V lost 1 base to trimming and J lost 2 bases, with 10 bases between them. CDR3 length: 15 amino acids. CDR1 LGHNA and CDR2 YNLKQL come from the germline V gene (reference sequence). The covered CDR3 bases are TGTGCCAGCAGCCAAGCCGGGACAAATGCAGAA. Translated: CASSQAGTNAE. The CDR3 as a whole reads CASSQAGTNAETLYF.

Points on this clone: These gene names are mouse names. The sequenced fragment ends 4 residues before the CDR3 boundary, so the rest is inferred from the germline J gene. J is TRBJ2-7 and V is TRBV31; 10 bases align to TRBD2. Germline V gene sequence: CDR1 GKSSPN, CDR2 SITVG. The CDR3 spans 13 residues. The CDR3 sequence: CAWTGGAAYEQYF. The sequenced CDR3 bases are TGTGCCTGGACTGGGGGGGCGGCGTAT.

There are a few counts of this clone. The gene names here belong to mouse. Read sequence stops 4 residues before the CDR3 end, and the germline J gene provides the missing end. This chain uses TRBV31 with TRBJ2-2; D is perhaps TRBD2 (6 bases). V lost 8 bases and J 0 bases, leaving 7 bases between the germline ends. Germline CDR1 reads GKSSPN; CDR2 reads SITVG. The CDR3 consists of 12 residues. The CDR3 DNA, read in part, is TGTGCCCTGGGGTCAAACACCGGG. Residues: CALGSNTG. The whole CDR3 protein is CALGSNTGQLYF.

Comment on this clone: Genes and germline come from the mouse. Coverage ceases 4 residues before the CDR3 finishes, and the germline J gene fills in the end. V and J are TRBV5 and TRBJ1-2, with 7 positions matching TRBD1. CDR1 LGHNA and CDR2 YNLKQL come from the germline V gene (reference sequence). The length of the CDR3 is 16 residues. V was pared by 0 bases and J by 0 bases, with 4 bases of the junction left unmatched. Partial CDR3 DNA: TGTGCCAGCAGCCAAGATCTGCAGGGGGCAAACTCC. Translation gives CASSQDLQGANS. The full CDR3 reads CASSQDLQGANSDYTF.

Concerning this clone: Gene names and germline match the mouse. The CDR3 end is not reached by the read, which stops 4 residues before it; the germline J gene fills it in. This chain connects TRBV19 to TRBJ1-1, with a weak D call TRBD1 (5 bases). Germline V gene lookup returns CDR1 FNHDT and CDR2 SITEND (reference sequence). The V end lost 3 bases, the J end lost 0 bases, and 6 bases lay between the germline ends. The CDR3 length is 13 residues. Incomplete CDR3 DNA: TGTGCCAGCAGTAGCAGGGCAAACACA. Translated, it gives CASSSRANT. The entire CDR3 protein reads CASSSRANTEVFF.

This clone has more than one count but fewer than ten. The genes and germline here are from mouse. Read coverage stops 4 residues before the CDR3 terminus; the germline J gene supplies the remainder. The rearrangement joins TRBV13-2 to TRBJ2-7; tentative D call: TRBD2 (6 bases). The CDR3 runs to 12 residues. Germline-derived CDR1 and CDR2 are NNHNN and SYGAGS (reference sequence). This chain's CDR3 is CASGPGVYEQYF. The part of the CDR3 DNA that was read is TGTGCCAGCGGCCCTGGGGTTTAT.

As regards this clone: Gene labels here are mouse ones. The read ends 4 residues shy of where the CDR3 ends; the end is completed using the germline J gene. The chain uses TRBV31 and TRBJ2-1; 7 positions agree with TRBD1. V gave up 3 bases and J gave up 6 bases; unmatched junction bases: 5. Germline V gives CDR1 GKSSPN, CDR2 SITVG. CDR3 length: 13 amino acids. The CDR3 loop reads CAWRGQLIAEQFF. CDR3 DNA (partial): TGTGCCTGGAGGGGACAGCTCATTGCT.

This clone was seen more than once but under ten times. Any gene name here is a mouse gene name. Sequencing ends 4 residues short of the CDR3 end; the germline J gene provides the rest. The V and J genes are TRBV5 and TRBJ2-7; 11 bases align to TRBD1. Trimming took 4 bases from V and 0 from J; bases not matched to a gene: 5. This CDR3 contains 16 residues. The V gene's germline CDR1 is LGHNA and CDR2 YNLKQL (reference sequence). The sequenced part of the CDR3 DNA is TGTGCCAGCAGCCGGATCGGGACAGGGGGCTCCTAT. Translated, it gives CASSRIGTGGSY. The full CDR3 protein reads CASSRIGTGGSYEQYF.